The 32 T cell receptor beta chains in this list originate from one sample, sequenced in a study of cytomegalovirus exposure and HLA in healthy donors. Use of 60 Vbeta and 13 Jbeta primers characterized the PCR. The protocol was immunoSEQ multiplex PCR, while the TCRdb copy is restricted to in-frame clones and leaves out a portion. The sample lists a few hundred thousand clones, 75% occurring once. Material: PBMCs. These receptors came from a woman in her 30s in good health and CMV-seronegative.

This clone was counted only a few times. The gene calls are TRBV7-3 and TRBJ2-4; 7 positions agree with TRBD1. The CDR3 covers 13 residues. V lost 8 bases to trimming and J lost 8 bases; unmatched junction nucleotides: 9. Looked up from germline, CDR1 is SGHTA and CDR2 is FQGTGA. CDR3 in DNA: TGTGCCAGCGGGGACAGTCCTTCAGACATTCAGTACTTC. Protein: CASGDSPSDIQYF.

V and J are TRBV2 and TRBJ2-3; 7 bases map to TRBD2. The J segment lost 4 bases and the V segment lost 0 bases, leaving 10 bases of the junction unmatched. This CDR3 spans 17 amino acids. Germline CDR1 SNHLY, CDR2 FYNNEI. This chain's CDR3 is CASSEARGGSIADTQYF. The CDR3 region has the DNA TGTGCCAGCAGTGAAGCGCGGGGCGGGAGTATAGCAGATACGCAGTATTTT.

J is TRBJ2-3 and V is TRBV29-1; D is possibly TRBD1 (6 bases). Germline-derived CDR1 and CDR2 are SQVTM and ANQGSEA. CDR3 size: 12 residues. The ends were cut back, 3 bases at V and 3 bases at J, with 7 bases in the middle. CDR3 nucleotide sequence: TGCAGCGTTGAGGACAGTACAGATACGCAGTATTTT. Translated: CSVEDSTDTQYF.

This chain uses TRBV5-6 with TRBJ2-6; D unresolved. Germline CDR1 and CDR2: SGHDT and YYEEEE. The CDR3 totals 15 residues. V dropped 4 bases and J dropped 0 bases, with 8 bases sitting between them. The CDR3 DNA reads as TGTGCCAGCAGCCGTTGGGCCTCTGGGGCCAACGTCCTGACTTTC. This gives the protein CASSRWASGANVLTF.

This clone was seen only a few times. The CDR3 is CASSVAGQGTSGANVLTF. The DNA for the CDR3 is TGTGCCAGCAGCGTAGCTGGACAGGGGACCTCTGGGGCCAACGTCCTGACTTTC. The chain links TRBV9 to TRBJ2-6; 9 bases match TRBD1. V dropped 0 bases and J dropped 0; count of bases not matched to a gene: 4. CDR1 is SGDLS and CDR2 is YYNGEE in the germline V gene. This CDR3 has 18 residues.

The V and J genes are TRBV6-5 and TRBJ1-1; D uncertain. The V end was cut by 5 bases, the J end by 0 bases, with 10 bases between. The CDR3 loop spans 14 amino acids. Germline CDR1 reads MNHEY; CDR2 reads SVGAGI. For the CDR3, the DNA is TGTGCCAGCAGTCCCGGACTGATGAACACTGAAGCTTTCTTT. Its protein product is CASSPGLMNTEAFF.

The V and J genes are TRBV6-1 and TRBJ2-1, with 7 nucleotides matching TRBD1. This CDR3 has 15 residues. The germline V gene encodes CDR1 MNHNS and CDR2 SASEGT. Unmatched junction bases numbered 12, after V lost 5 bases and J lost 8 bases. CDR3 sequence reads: CASSMGQFRSDEQFF. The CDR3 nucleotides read TGTGCCAGCAGTATGGGACAGTTTCGTTCGGATGAGCAGTTCTTC.

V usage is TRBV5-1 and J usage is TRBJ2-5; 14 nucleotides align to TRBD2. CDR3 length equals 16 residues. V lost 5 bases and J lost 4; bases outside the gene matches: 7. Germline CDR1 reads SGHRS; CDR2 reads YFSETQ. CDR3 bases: TGCGCCAGCAGGAACCAAGGACTAGCGGGGGGAGAGACCCAGTACTTC. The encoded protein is CASRNQGLAGGETQYF. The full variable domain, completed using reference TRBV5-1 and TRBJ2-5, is KAGVTQTPRYLIKTRGQQVTLSCSPISGHRSVSWYQQTPGQGLQFLFEYFSETQRNKGNFPGRFSGRQFSNSRSEMNVSTLELGDSALYLCASRNQGLAGGETQYFGPGTRLLVL.

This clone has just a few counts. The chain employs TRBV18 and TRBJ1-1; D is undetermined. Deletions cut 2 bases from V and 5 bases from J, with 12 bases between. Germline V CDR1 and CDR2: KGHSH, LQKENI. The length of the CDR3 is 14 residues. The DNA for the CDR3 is TGTGCCAGCTCACCAGGGGATTCGGGGACTGAAGCTTTCTTT. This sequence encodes CASSPGDSGTEAFF.

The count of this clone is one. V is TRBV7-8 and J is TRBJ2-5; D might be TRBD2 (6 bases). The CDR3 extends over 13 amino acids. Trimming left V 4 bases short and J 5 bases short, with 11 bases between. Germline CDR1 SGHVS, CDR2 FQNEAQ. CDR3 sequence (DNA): TGTGCCAGCAGCTCGGGACTCTGGGAGACCCAGTACTTC. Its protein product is CASSSGLWETQYF.

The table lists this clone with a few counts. The CDR3 loop is CSVLTGLISGELFF. CDR3 in DNA: TGCAGCGTTTTGACAGGGTTAATTTCCGGGGAGCTGTTTTTT. This sequence joins TRBV29-1 and TRBJ2-2, with 7 bases that match TRBD1. Trimming at V came to 5 bases and at J to 6 bases, leaving 9 bases not matched to a gene. Per germline, CDR1 SQVTM and CDR2 ANQGSEA. The CDR3 sequence is 14 residues long.

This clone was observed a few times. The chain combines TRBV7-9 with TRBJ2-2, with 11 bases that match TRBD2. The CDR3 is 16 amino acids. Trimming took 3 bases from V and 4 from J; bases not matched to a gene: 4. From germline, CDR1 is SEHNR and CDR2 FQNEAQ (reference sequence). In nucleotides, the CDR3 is TGTGCCAGCAGCTTGGAGACTAGCGGGACCACCGGGGAGCTGTTTTTT. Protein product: CASSLETSGTTGELFF. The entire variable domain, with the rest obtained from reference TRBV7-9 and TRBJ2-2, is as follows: DTGVSQNPRHKITKRGQNVTFRCDPISEHNRLYWYRQTLGQGPEFLTYFQNEAQLEKSRLLSDRFSAERPKGSFSTLEIQRTEQGDSAMYLCASSLETSGTTGELFFGEGSRLTVL.

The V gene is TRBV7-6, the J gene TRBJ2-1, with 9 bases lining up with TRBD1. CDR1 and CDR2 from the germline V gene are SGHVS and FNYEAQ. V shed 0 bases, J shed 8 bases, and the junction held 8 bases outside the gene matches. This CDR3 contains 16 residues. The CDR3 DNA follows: TGTGCCAGCAGCTTAGCCTCGACAGGGGGAAGCGATGAGCAGTTCTTC. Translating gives CASSLASTGGSDEQFF.

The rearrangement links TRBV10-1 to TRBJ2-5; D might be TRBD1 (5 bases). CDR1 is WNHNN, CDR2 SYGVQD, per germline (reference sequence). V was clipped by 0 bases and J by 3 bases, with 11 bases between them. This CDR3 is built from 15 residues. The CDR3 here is CASSESGRGKETQYF. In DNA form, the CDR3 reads TGCGCCAGCAGTGAGTCGGGAAGGGGTAAAGAGACCCAGTACTTC.

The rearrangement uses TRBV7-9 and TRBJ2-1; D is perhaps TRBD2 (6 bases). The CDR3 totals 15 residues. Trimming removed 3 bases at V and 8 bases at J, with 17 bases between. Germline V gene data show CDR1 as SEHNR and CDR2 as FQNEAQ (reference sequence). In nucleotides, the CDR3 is TGTGCCAGCAGCTTCGAGGTCGGCGGGGTGCATGAGCAGTTCTTC. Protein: CASSFEVGGVHEQFF.

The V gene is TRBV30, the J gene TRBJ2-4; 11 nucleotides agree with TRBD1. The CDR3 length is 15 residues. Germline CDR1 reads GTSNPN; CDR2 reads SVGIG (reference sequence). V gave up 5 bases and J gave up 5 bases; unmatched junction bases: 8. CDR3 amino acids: CAWHPGQGVENIQYF. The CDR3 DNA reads TGTGCCTGGCACCCGGGACAGGGGGTCGAAAACATTCAGTACTTC.

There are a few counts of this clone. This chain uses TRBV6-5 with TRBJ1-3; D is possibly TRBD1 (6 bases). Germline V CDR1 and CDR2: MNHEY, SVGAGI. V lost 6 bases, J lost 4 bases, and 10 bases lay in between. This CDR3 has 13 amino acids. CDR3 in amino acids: CASSPGQGNTIYF. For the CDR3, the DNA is TGTGCCAGCAGCCCCGGACAGGGAAACACCATATATTTT.

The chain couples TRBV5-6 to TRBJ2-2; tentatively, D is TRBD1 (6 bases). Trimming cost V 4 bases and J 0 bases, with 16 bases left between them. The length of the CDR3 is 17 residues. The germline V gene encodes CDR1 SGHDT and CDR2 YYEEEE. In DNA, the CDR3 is TGTGCCAGCAGCCTGAGGGGGTGGTACTCGAACACCGGGGAGCTGTTTTTT. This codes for CASSLRGWYSNTGELFF.

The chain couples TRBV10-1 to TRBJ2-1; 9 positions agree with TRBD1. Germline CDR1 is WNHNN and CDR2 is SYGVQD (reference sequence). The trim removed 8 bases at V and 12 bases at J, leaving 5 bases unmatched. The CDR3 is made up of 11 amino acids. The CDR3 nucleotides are TGCGCCAGCGGGGACAGGGTAGCGCAGTTCTTC. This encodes CASGDRVAQFF.

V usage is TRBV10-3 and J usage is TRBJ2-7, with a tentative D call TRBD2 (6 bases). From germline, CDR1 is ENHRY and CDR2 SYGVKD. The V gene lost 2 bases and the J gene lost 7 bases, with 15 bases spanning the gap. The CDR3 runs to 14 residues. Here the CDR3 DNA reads TGTGCCATCAGTGAGGGAGCCCGTGGGGGGGAGCAGTACTTC. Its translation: CAISEGARGGEQYF.

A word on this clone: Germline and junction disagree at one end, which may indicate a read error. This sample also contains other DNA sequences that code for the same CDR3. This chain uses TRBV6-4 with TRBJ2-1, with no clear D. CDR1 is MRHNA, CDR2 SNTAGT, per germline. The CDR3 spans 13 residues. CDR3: CASSAKAHNEQFF. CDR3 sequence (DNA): TGTGCCAGCAGTGCAAAAGCGCACAATGAACAGTTCTTC.

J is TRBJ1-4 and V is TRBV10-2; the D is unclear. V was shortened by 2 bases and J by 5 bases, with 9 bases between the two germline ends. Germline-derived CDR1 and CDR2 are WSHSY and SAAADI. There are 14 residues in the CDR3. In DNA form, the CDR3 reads TGCGCCAGCAGTGAGGGACGGGAGAATGAAAAACTGTTTTTT. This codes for CASSEGRENEKLFF.

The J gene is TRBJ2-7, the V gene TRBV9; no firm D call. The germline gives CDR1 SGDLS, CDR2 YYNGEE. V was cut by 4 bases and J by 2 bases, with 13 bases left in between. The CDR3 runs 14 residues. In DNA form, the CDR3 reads TGTGCCAGCAGCCCCCAAGACAAGACCTACGAGCAGTACTTC. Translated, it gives CASSPQDKTYEQYF.

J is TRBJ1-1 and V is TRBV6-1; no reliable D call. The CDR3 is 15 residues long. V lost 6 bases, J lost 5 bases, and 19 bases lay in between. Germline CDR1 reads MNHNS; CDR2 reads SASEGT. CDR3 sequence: CASRPTGGPVTEAFF. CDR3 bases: TGTGCCAGCAGACCTACGGGAGGCCCGGTTACTGAAGCTTTCTTT.

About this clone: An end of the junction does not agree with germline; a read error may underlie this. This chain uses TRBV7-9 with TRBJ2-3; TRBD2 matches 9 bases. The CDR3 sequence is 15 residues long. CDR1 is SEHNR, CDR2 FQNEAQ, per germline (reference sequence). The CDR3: CSSSLTSGRTDTQYF. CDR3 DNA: TGTTCCAGCAGCTTGACTAGCGGTCGCACAGATACGCAGTATTTT.

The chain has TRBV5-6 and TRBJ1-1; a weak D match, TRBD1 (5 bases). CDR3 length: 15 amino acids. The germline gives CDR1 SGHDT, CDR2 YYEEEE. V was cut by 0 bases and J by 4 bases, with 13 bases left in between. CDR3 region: CASSLVQGLFTEAFF. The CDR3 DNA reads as TGTGCCAGCAGCTTGGTTCAGGGATTGTTCACTGAAGCTTTCTTT.

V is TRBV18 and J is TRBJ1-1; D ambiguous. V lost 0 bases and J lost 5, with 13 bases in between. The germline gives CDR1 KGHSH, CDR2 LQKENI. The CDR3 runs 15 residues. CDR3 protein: CASSPPIDGWTEAFF. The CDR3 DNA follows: TGTGCCAGCTCACCACCGATTGACGGGTGGACTGAAGCTTTCTTT.

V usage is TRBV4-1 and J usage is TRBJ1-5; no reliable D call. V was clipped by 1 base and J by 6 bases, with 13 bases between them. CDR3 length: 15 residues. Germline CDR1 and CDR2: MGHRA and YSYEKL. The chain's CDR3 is CASSQGWGGGQPQHF. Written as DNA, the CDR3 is TGCGCCAGCAGCCAAGGCTGGGGAGGTGGTCAGCCCCAGCATTTT.

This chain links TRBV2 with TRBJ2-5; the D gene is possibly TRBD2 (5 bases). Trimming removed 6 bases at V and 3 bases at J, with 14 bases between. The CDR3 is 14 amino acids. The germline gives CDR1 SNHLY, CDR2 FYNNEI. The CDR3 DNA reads TGTGCCAGCAGGAGGGTGCGCACAAAAGAGACCCAGTACTTC. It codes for CASRRVRTKETQYF.

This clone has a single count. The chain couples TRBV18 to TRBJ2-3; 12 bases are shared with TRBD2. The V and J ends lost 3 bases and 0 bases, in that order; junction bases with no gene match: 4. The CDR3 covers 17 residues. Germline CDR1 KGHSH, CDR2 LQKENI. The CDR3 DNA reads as TGTGCCAGCTCACCCTGGACTAGCGGGGCTAGCACAGATACGCAGTATTTT. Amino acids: CASSPWTSGASTDTQYF.

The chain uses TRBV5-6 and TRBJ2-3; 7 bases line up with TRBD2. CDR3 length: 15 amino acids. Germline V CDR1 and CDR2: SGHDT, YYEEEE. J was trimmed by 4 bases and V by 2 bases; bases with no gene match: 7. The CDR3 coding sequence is TGTGCCAGCAGCTTCTACCCTAGCGGCGCAGATACGCAGTATTTT. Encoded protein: CASSFYPSGADTQYF.

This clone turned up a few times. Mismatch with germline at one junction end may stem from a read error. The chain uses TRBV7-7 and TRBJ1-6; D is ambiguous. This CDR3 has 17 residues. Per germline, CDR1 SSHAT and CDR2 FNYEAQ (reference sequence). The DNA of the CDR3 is TGTGCTAGCAGCTTCTGTCGGGTGGCCTGGTATCATTCACCCCTCCACTTT. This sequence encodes CASSFCRVAWYHSPLHF. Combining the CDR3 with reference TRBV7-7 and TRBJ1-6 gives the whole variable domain GAGVSQSPRYKVTKRGQDVTLRCDPISSHATLYWYQQALGQGPEFLTYFNYEAQPDKSGLPSDRFSAERPEGSISTLTIQRTEQRDSAMYRCASSFCRVAWYHSPLHFGNGTRLTVT.